This T cell receptor beta chain was recovered during a study of shared clonotypes between healthy human individuals. Data came from immunoSEQ multiplex PCR; TCRdb stores just in-frame clones and leaves some out. The table records about 600,000 clones, approximately 97% of them present only once. Germline V CDR1 and CDR2: KGHSH, LQKENI. Trimming took off 6 bases at V and 1 base at J, with 9 bases between the two ends. CDR3 size: 13 residues. The material sequenced was naive CD4+ T cells sorted from blood. Subset given: CD45RA+ positively selected. The V gene is TRBV18, the J gene TRBJ2-5, with D perhaps TRBD2 (6 bases). The source of this sequence is a woman aged 25 to 39 in good health. CDR3 in amino acids: CASSGTFQETQYF. CDR3 coding DNA: TGTGCCAGCTCCGGGACTTTCCAAGAGACCCAGTACTTC.